The rows below give T cell receptor beta chains drawn from one sample of a study of CXCR3-negative and CXCR3-positive naive CD8 T cells. TCRdb reprocessed the 5' RACE reads and reports one entry per CDR3 protein, with no DNA. The sample holds approximately 49,000 distinct CDR3 sequences. What was sequenced was memory CD8+ T cells from blood. All receptors come from a human donor in good health. Some clones in this sample may be carry-over from other donors' samples. Both conserved end residues are part of each CDR3.

V	J	CDR3
TRBV5-6	TRBJ2-7	CASSSPSKGTYEQYF
TRBV20-1	TRBJ2-1	CSARDLGSNEQFF
TRBV10-3	TRBJ2-2	CAISDGAGELFF
TRBV29-1	TRBJ2-1	CSVELASGISNEQFF
TRBV19	TRBJ2-7	CASSPLGEEGEQYF
TRBV5-1	TRBJ2-1	CASDSGEYNEQFF
TRBV6-5	TRBJ2-5	CASSYRGRETQYF
TRBV15	TRBJ2-5	CATSRVSGGFGEETQYF
TRBV12-3/TRBV12-4	TRBJ2-5	CASSFSGETQYF
TRBV27	TRBJ1-1	CASSPRDRISNTEAFF
TRBV7-9	TRBJ2-1	CASSPSARAHYNEQFF
TRBV11-2	TRBJ2-7	CASSLDFTGAYEQYF
TRBV11-1	TRBJ2-3	CASSFYGGTDTQYF
TRBV7-9	TRBJ2-5	CASSDLGAGELSQYF
TRBV19	TRBJ2-7	CASSSGGGGLYEQYF
TRBV6-1	TRBJ2-1	CASSDDGGSSNEQFF
TRBV6-6	TRBJ1-1	CASSSGQTTEAFF
TRBV7-2	TRBJ2-7	CASSDPGLAGALQQYF
TRBV29-1	TRBJ1-2	CSAMDTNYGYTF
TRBV29-1	TRBJ1-1	CSVTTGYEAFF
TRBV20-1	TRBJ1-6	CSARGDTVITNSPLHF
TRBV7-6	TRBJ2-3	CASSSRQGYTDTQYF
TRBV2	TRBJ2-2	CASSSYIETGTGELFF
TRBV7-3	TRBJ1-2	CASSLTGQGNGYTF
TRBV28	TRBJ2-7	CASSFTAGTDEQYF
TRBV29-1	TRBJ1-1	CSVVKSAGLTEAFF
TRBV29-1	TRBJ2-7	CSVGGGSYSEQYF
TRBV7-8	TRBJ1-5	CASSFRGRARNQPQHF
TRBV27	TRBJ2-1	CASSSIDRASEQFF
TRBV4-3	TRBJ1-6	CASSQDPGSGNSPLHF
TRBV4-2	TRBJ2-1	CASSQEGVGLDNEQFF
TRBV5-6	TRBJ2-3	CASSLGSPGGMLSTDTQYF
TRBV11-2	TRBJ1-1	CASSLAAGENTEAFF
TRBV14	TRBJ1-2	CASSQEQGLTNYGYTF
TRBV10-3	TRBJ2-1	CAISAEAMNEQFF
TRBV12-3/TRBV12-4	TRBJ1-5	CASSLSAGRYQPQHF
TRBV29-1	TRBJ2-2	CSVRQGIGELFF
TRBV29-1	TRBJ2-1	CCVEAGTLDNEQFF
TRBV7-6	TRBJ2-7	CASSRHPTGSEQYF
TRBV11-1	TRBJ2-1	CASNELAGVSNEQFF
TRBV10-3	TRBJ2-3	CAISESGLGTPEDTQYF
TRBV2	TRBJ2-2	CARRTGSNTGELFF